The next 13 T cell receptor beta chains were all read from a single sample in a study of PD-1 blockade in classical Hodgkin lymphoma. The protocol was immunoSEQ multiplex PCR, while the TCRdb copy is restricted to in-frame clones and leaves out a portion. The table lists around 25,000 clones, roughly 88% of them singletons, with approximately 23% in the top ten. Stated time point: cycle 4 day 1 (C4D1), after 6 weeks of nivolumab. Relapse after autologous stem cell transplantation occurred in every patient, and brentuximab vedotin exposure varied. The sample in question was peripheral blood mononuclear cells (PBMCs), obtained before the fourth cycle of nivolumab. All receptors derive from a human donor with classical Hodgkin lymphoma.

For this clone: The same CDR3 also results from other DNA sequences found in this sample. The chain couples TRBV6-6 to TRBJ2-7; 11 nucleotides agree with TRBD2. Germline V gives CDR1 MNHNY, CDR2 SVGAGI (reference sequence). Trimming cost V 6 bases and J 4 bases; bases outside gene matches: 5. The length of the CDR3 is 14 residues. As DNA, the CDR3 is TGTGCCAGCAGCCTTAGCGGGAGGGGATACGAGCAGTACTTC. Its protein is CASSLSGRGYEQYF.

The chain uses TRBV7-9 and TRBJ2-5; 13 bases are shared with TRBD2. After removal of 11 bases from V and 1 base from J, the junction contained 1 base not matched to a gene. From germline, CDR1 is SEHNR and CDR2 FQNEAQ (reference sequence). The CDR3 extends over 13 amino acids. Here the CDR3 reads CAGLAGAQETQYF. In DNA form, the CDR3 reads TGTGCCGGACTAGCGGGGGCCCAAGAGACCCAGTACTTC.

The chain carries TRBV29-1 and TRBJ2-7; a possible D gene is TRBD2 (7 bases). Germline V lookup: CDR1 SQVTM, CDR2 ANQGSEA. CDR3 length: 14 amino acids. Trimming removed 7 bases from V and 0 bases from J, with 16 bases in between. CDR3 loop: CSAKGGATSYEQYF. CDR3 DNA sequence: TGCAGCGCCAAGGGGGGGGCTACCTCCTACGAGCAGTACTTC.

The rearrangement joins TRBV18 to TRBJ2-7; 10 bases are a match to TRBD2. The germline V gene encodes CDR1 KGHSH and CDR2 LQKENI. The CDR3 totals 14 residues. After removal of 1 base from V and 7 bases from J, the junction contained 4 bases not matched to a gene. CDR3 bases: TGTGCCAGCTCACCACTAGCGGGAGGAGGTGAGCAGTACTTC. Translating it yields CASSPLAGGGEQYF.

The V gene is TRBV9, the J gene TRBJ2-3; no clear D. Germline values: CDR1 SGDLS, CDR2 YYNGEE. The CDR3 contains 17 residues. With 3 bases removed from V and 4 bases from J, the gap between germline ends came to 21 bases. This chain's CDR3 is CASSATPRSRFSDTQYF. CDR3 DNA: TGTGCCAGCAGCGCCACACCTAGGAGCCGCTTCTCAGATACGCAGTATTTT.

This clone was seen a few times. The chain links TRBV10-2 to TRBJ2-6; a possible D gene is TRBD2 (5 bases). V was shortened by 2 bases and J by 3 bases, with 17 bases between the two germline ends. The CDR3 is made up of 18 amino acids. CDR1 is WSHSY, CDR2 SAAADI, per germline. CDR3 region: CASSEASLATFGANVLTF. The DNA of the CDR3 is TGCGCCAGCAGTGAGGCTAGTTTAGCGACGTTTGGGGCCAACGTCCTGACTTTC.

The CDR3 bases are TGTGCCAGCAGCCCGACGGACAGTCCCGGGGAGCTGTTTTTT. It encodes CASSPTDSPGELFF. The V and J genes are TRBV11-2 and TRBJ2-2; perhaps TRBD1 as D (6 bases). V was pared by 5 bases and J by 6 bases, with 13 bases between. This CDR3 has 14 amino acids. Germline V gene lookup returns CDR1 SGHAT and CDR2 FQNNGV.

The V call is TRBV2, the J call TRBJ1-1; unclear D gene. V lost 6 bases and J 0 bases, leaving 8 bases between the germline ends. Per germline, CDR1 SNHLY and CDR2 FYNNEI. This CDR3 comprises 13 residues. CDR3 nucleotide sequence: TGTGCCAGCAGACAACACCTGAACACTGAAGCTTTCTTT. This encodes CASRQHLNTEAFF.

The rearrangement uses TRBV6-5 and TRBJ1-6; D remains ambiguous. The germline V and J ends were trimmed by 6 bases and 7 bases, with 13 bases remaining between them. The CDR3 spans 14 residues. Germline V gives CDR1 MNHEY, CDR2 SVGAGI. The CDR3 DNA reads TGTGCCAGCAGCTTTACGTTGAGGAATTCACCCCTCCACTTT. This sequence encodes CASSFTLRNSPLHF.

This clone was seen a single time. J is TRBJ2-2 and V is TRBV9, with a tentative D call TRBD1 (5 bases). This CDR3 is 17 amino acids long. CDR1 is SGDLS and CDR2 is YYNGEE in the germline V gene. The V gene lost 1 base and the J gene lost 5 bases, with 18 bases spanning the gap. The CDR3 DNA follows: TGTGCCAGCAGCGTACCCACCAGTGGGGCGCGGACCGGGGAGCTGTTTTTT. Translating gives CASSVPTSGARTGELFF.

The rearrangement joins TRBV19 to TRBJ2-3; 15 bases agree with TRBD2. The CDR3 loop spans 17 amino acids. J gave up 6 bases and V 3 bases, and 7 bases lay outside the gene matches. In germline, CDR1 is LNHDA, CDR2 SQIVND (reference sequence). CDR3 nucleotide sequence: TGTGCCAGTAGTATGAGGACTAGCGGGGGGGCAGTCGATACGCAGTATTTT. Encoded protein: CASSMRTSGGAVDTQYF.

The rearrangement joins TRBV5-4 to TRBJ2-5; 7 nucleotides align to TRBD2. V shed 4 bases, J shed 2 bases, and the junction held 8 bases outside the gene matches. This CDR3 spans 15 amino acids. In germline, CDR1 is SGHNT, CDR2 YYREEE (reference sequence). The CDR3 here is CASSVLASGQETQYF. CDR3 DNA: TGTGCCAGCAGCGTGTTGGCTAGCGGACAAGAGACCCAGTACTTC. The complete variable domain, with remaining parts taken from reference TRBV5-4 and TRBJ2-5, reads ETGVTQSPTHLIKTRGQQVTLRCSSQSGHNTVSWYQQALGQGPQFIFQYYREEENGRGNFPPRFSGLQFPNYSSELNVNALELDDSALYLCASSVLASGQETQYFGPGTRLLVL.

This sequence joins TRBV6-1 and TRBJ2-1, with 7 positions matching TRBD1. The CDR3 covers 14 residues. Germline CDR1 and CDR2: MNHNS and SASEGT. Unmatched junction bases numbered 5, after V lost 5 bases and J lost 4 bases. The CDR3 region is CASSLQGRYNEQFF. CDR3 coding DNA: TGTGCCAGCAGTTTACAGGGGCGATACAATGAGCAGTTCTTC.